This T cell receptor (beta chain) was retrieved from a study of CD8+CD57+ T cells in acquired aplastic anemia. Overall study: CD4+ and CD8+ cells, once sorted, gave DNA averaging about 3 ug.

Study results and limitations: About 30 was the count of CD8+ CDR3 sequences that patients shared with controls. Levels of CD8+ Simpson's diversity were not significantly distinct in patients versus controls.

Sequenced patients had shown CD8+CD57+ cell expansion by flow cytometry. Sampling of blood occurred while the patients had still received no therapy. This clonotype was detected a few times. The antigen is undetermined. CDR3 length: 14 amino acids. Trimming took off 6 bases at V and 2 bases at J, with 13 bases between the two ends. Genomic DNA templated the TCR beta VDJ and CDR3 profiling. One entry per CDR3 protein results from TCRdb running MiXCR on the reads. The profile shows 400,000 to 600,000 distinct CDR3 sequences, about a third of them singletons. This clonotype was sampled from a human donor with aplastic anemia. Sequencing was performed on sorted CD4+, CD8+, or CD8+CD57+ T cells (not recorded which) from PBMCs. The chain has TRBV12-3 or TRBV12-4 and TRBJ2-5, with D maybe TRBD1 (5 bases). The CDR3 nucleotides are TGTGCCAGCAGGATTCAGGGCATTCAAGAGACCCAGTACTTC. It codes for CASRIQGIQETQYF.